Listed here are 12 T cell receptor beta chains from one sample, sequenced in a study of blood T cell repertoires in COVID-19. Profiling relied on immunoSEQ multiplex PCR, and the TCRdb table lists in-frame clones only, not all of them. The data contain roughly 140,000 clones, roughly 87% of them singletons. Sequencing input: peripheral blood. These receptors all stem from a woman in her fifties or sixties with active or convalescent COVID-19.

V is TRBV19 and J is TRBJ2-5; TRBD1 matches at 10 bases. V lost 3 bases, J lost 3 bases, and 7 bases stayed unmatched. The CDR3 extends over 16 amino acids. Germline V CDR1 and CDR2: LNHDA, SQIVND (reference sequence). The CDR3 DNA follows: TGTGCCAGTAGTATTCTCCGAGGGACAGGGGAAGAGACCCAGTACTTC. Its protein product is CASSILRGTGEETQYF.

CDR3 sequence: CASSPTAMGGRGTQYF. In nucleotides, the CDR3 is TGTGCCAGCAGCCCGACGGCTATGGGGGGGCGGGGGACCCAGTACTTC. The V and J genes are TRBV7-8 and TRBJ2-5; possibly TRBD2 for D (7 bases). Germline V gene data show CDR1 as SGHVS and CDR2 as FQNEAQ. Trimming shortened V by 5 bases and J by 7 bases, and 23 bases separated the two germline ends. The CDR3 consists of 16 residues.

V gene TRBV24-1 combines with J gene TRBJ2-7; D call uncertain. The V gene's germline CDR1 is KGHDR and CDR2 SFDVKD. CDR3 length: 14 residues. V shed 0 bases and J shed 5 bases, with 10 bases lying between them. CDR3 DNA: TGTGCCACCAGTGATTTGCCTTGCAGGAACGAGCAGTACTTC. Translation: CATSDLPCRNEQYF.

This clone appeared a few times. This chain uses TRBV18 with TRBJ1-5, with D possibly TRBD1 on 5 matching bases. V was clipped by 6 bases and J by 7 bases, with 13 bases between them. Germline CDR1 KGHSH, CDR2 LQKENI. The CDR3 length is 13 residues. The CDR3, as DNA: TGTGCCAGCTCCGGAGGGGTTGAACAGCCCCAGCATTTT. Protein sequence: CASSGGVEQPQHF. Supplemented by reference TRBV18 and TRBJ1-5, the full variable domain reads NAGVMQNPRHLVRRRGQEARLRCSPMKGHSHVYWYRQLPEEGLKFMVYLQKENIIDESGMPKERFSAEFPKEGPSILRIQQVVRGDSAAYFCASSGGVEQPQHFGDGTRLSIL.

This clone occurred once. The same CDR3 arises from other DNA sequences in this sample as well. The chain recombines TRBV5-5 with TRBJ1-3; D is unclear. This CDR3 spans 15 amino acids. The V gene's germline CDR1 is SGHKS and CDR2 YYEKEE (reference sequence). Trimming took 2 bases from V and 0 from J, leaving 9 bases between them. CDR3 sequence reads: CASSFGTVSGNTIYF. The CDR3 DNA reads TGTGCCAGCAGCTTCGGAACAGTCTCTGGAAACACCATATATTTT.

This rearrangement joins TRBV19 to TRBJ1-1, with D tentatively TRBD1 (5 bases). CDR1 LNHDA and CDR2 SQIVND come from the germline V gene (reference sequence). The CDR3 is made up of 13 amino acids. V lost 3 bases, J lost 5 bases, and 10 bases lay in between. CDR3 bases: TGTGCCAGTAGTATCCAGGGTTGGACTGAAGCTTTCTTT. Its translation: CASSIQGWTEAFF.

In nucleotides, the CDR3 is TGCAGTGCTAGGAGGGAAGAGACCCAGTACTTC. This gives the protein CSARREETQYF. The chain has TRBV20-1 and TRBJ2-5; tentative D call: TRBD2 (5 bases). The CDR3 totals 11 residues. Per germline, CDR1 DFQATT and CDR2 SNEGSKA (reference sequence). Trimming left V 3 bases short and J 3 bases short, with 5 bases between.

This clone was counted once. V gene TRBV6-2 or TRBV6-3 combines with J gene TRBJ1-2; tentatively, D is TRBD1 (5 bases). Germline V CDR1 and CDR2: MNHEY, SVGEGT. V dropped 4 bases and J dropped 4 bases, with 19 bases sitting between them. There are 16 residues in the CDR3. CDR3 loop: CASSLGGQGLIYGYTF. The CDR3 nucleotides are TGTGCCAGCAGTTTGGGTGGGCAGGGACTCATCTATGGCTACACCTTC.

This clone was counted only a few times. The chain couples TRBV7-2 to TRBJ1-1; D not certain. Germline values: CDR1 SGHTA, CDR2 FQGNSA. The CDR3 extends over 15 amino acids. Trimming cost V 3 bases and J 4 bases, with 15 bases left between them. The CDR3 sequence is CASSFTGIRRTEAFF. The CDR3 DNA sequence: TGTGCCAGCAGCTTTACCGGGATACGGCGCACTGAAGCTTTCTTT.

The DNA of the CDR3 is TGTGCCAGCCGGGACAACCGCATTTACGAGCAGTACTTC. Translation gives CASRDNRIYEQYF. The V gene is TRBV12-3 or TRBV12-4, the J gene TRBJ2-7; a possible D gene is TRBD1 (6 bases). CDR3 size: 13 residues. The ends were cut back, 8 bases at V and 4 bases at J, with 15 bases in the middle.

This chain links TRBV19 with TRBJ2-5, with a tentative D call TRBD2 (6 bases). The CDR3 is 16 residues long. Germline V gene lookup returns CDR1 LNHDA and CDR2 SQIVND (reference sequence). Trimming removed 5 bases at V and 8 bases at J, with 24 bases between. The CDR3 sequence: CASSPVGGSLGSTQYF. The CDR3 DNA follows: TGTGCCAGTAGTCCCGTGGGGGGATCCCTCGGTTCCACCCAGTACTTC.

This chain links TRBV4-3 with TRBJ2-5; TRBD1 aligns across 7 bases. This CDR3 has 16 residues. Trimming took 0 bases from V and 5 from J; bases not matched to a gene: 9. Per the germline V gene, CDR1 is LGHNA and CDR2 is YSLEER. This chain's CDR3 is CASSQDLGQREETQYF. The CDR3 nucleotides are TGCGCCAGCAGCCAAGATCTGGGACAGCGAGAGGAGACCCAGTACTTC.